A single sample gave rise to the 20 T cell receptor beta chains below, sequenced in a study of cytomegalovirus exposure and HLA in healthy donors. Sequenced by immunoSEQ multiplex PCR; TCRdb stores in-frame clones only, minus some. This sample has some 130,000 clones, with 70% to 85% found just once. Sequenced: PBMCs. These receptors all stem from a man in his thirties or forties in good health and CMV-seropositive.

The rearrangement links TRBV15 to TRBJ1-4; 7 bases match TRBD1. In germline, CDR1 is LNHNV, CDR2 YYDKDF (reference sequence). Trimming cost V 7 bases and J 7 bases; bases outside gene matches: 12. The CDR3 loop spans 15 amino acids. For the CDR3, the DNA is TGTGCCACCACCAATACGGGACAGTCTAGTGAAAAACTGTTTTTT. It translates to CATTNTGQSSEKLFF.

The V call is TRBV6-5, the J call TRBJ1-1; 9 nucleotides agree with TRBD1. This CDR3 contains 15 residues. Germline-derived CDR1 and CDR2 are MNHEY and SVGAGI. The V and J ends lost 2 bases and 8 bases, in that order; junction bases with no gene match: 9. The CDR3 protein is CASSYESVGQGEAFF. In DNA form, the CDR3 reads TGTGCCAGCAGTTACGAGTCCGTTGGACAGGGGGAAGCTTTCTTT.

The chain joins TRBV5-6 to TRBJ2-4; D gene uncertain. Germline V gene data show CDR1 as SGHDT and CDR2 as YYEEEE. The V end was cut by 4 bases, the J end by 5 bases, with 4 bases between. CDR3 length: 11 amino acids. CDR3 bases: TGTGCCAGCAGCACGGAAAACATTCAGTACTTC. As protein: CASSTENIQYF. Drawing the rest from reference TRBV5-6 and TRBJ2-4, the complete variable domain is DAGVTQSPTHLIKTRGQQVTLRCSPKSGHDTVSWYQQALGQGPQFIFQYYEEEERQRGNFPDRFSGHQFPNYSSELNVNALLLGDSALYLCASSTENIQYFGAGTRLSVL.

The chain employs TRBV19 and TRBJ2-6; 9 bases map to TRBD1. The CDR3 is 14 residues long. With V trimmed by 8 bases and J by 2 bases, 1 base remained unmatched. The germline V gene encodes CDR1 LNHDA and CDR2 SQIVND (reference sequence). The chain's CDR3 is CASGDRAGANVLTF. Written as DNA, the CDR3 is TGTGCCAGTGGGGACAGGGCTGGGGCCAACGTCCTGACTTTC.

The J gene is TRBJ2-6, the V gene TRBV5-1; D is perhaps TRBD1 (6 bases). The CDR3 loop spans 17 amino acids. V lost 1 base and J 2 bases, leaving 13 bases between the germline ends. Germline lookup yields CDR1 SGHRS and CDR2 YFSETQ. The CDR3: CASSLKPGDPGANVLTF. As DNA, the CDR3 is TGCGCCAGCAGCTTGAAACCAGGGGATCCTGGGGCCAACGTCCTGACTTTC.

This chain's CDR3 is CASRHGTSLPNEQFF. In DNA form, the CDR3 reads TGTGCCAGCAGACACGGGACTAGCCTCCCCAATGAGCAGTTCTTC. The chain uses TRBV7-9 and TRBJ2-1, with 9 nucleotides matching TRBD2. CDR1 and CDR2 (germline): SEHNR, FQNEAQ (reference sequence). V was pared by 6 bases and J by 6 bases, with 9 bases of the junction left unmatched. The CDR3 loop spans 15 amino acids.

The rearrangement links TRBV11-3 to TRBJ2-1; 7 bases map to TRBD2. V lost 3 bases, J lost 9 bases, and 11 bases stayed unmatched. This CDR3 contains 15 residues. The germline CDR1 and CDR2 sequences are SGHNT and YENEEA. The CDR3 bases are TGTGCCAGCAGCTTTCGGGGAGGGCGAAGGATTGAGCAGTTCTTC. It yields the protein CASSFRGGRRIEQFF.

This chain connects TRBV11-1 to TRBJ1-6; D is unclear. The V end was cut by 5 bases, the J end by 7 bases, with 15 bases between. This CDR3 is built from 15 residues. Germline V gene lookup returns CDR1 SGHAT and CDR2 FQDESV (reference sequence). The CDR3 is CASSLTLAGNSPLHF. The CDR3 DNA sequence: TGTGCCAGCAGCCTGACCCTCGCCGGGAATTCACCCCTCCACTTT.

The rearrangement uses TRBV9 and TRBJ2-7, with TRBD2 identical over 9 bases. There are 14 residues in the CDR3. Germline CDR1 reads SGDLS; CDR2 reads YYNGEE. V was clipped by 2 bases and J by 4 bases; unmatched bases: 4. DNA of the CDR3: TGTGCCAGCAGCGTTAGCGGGAGTATATACGAGCAGTACTTC. Amino acid sequence: CASSVSGSIYEQYF. The whole variable domain, filled in from reference TRBV9 and TRBJ2-7, reads DSGVTQTPKHLITATGQRVTLRCSPRSGDLSVYWYQQSLDQGLQFLIQYYNGEERAKGNILERFSAQQFPDLHSELNLSSLELGDSALYFCASSVSGSIYEQYFGPGTRLTVT.

To note about this clone: Mismatch with germline at one junction end may stem from a read error. The chain is built from TRBV2 and TRBJ1-1, with a possible D match to TRBD1 (6 bases). Looked up from germline, CDR1 is SNHLY and CDR2 is FYNNEI. The CDR3 sequence is 16 residues long. The CDR3 loop is CASREGGYMMNTEAFF. The CDR3 DNA reads TGTGCCAGCCGTGAGGGGGGGTATATGATGAACACTGAAGCTTTCTTT.

The gene calls are TRBV19 and TRBJ2-2; D ambiguous. Germline lookup yields CDR1 LNHDA and CDR2 SQIVND (reference sequence). The V and J ends lost 8 bases and 0 bases respectively, with 10 bases between them. There are 14 residues in the CDR3. CDR3 bases: TGTGCCAGTGGCACCCTGTCGAACACCGGGGAGCTGTTTTTT. Protein product: CASGTLSNTGELFF.

This clone was counted only a few times. DNA of the CDR3: TGCGCCAGCAGCTTGTCTGTCAGAACCCACAATGAGCAGTTCTTC. It is translated as CASSLSVRTHNEQFF. The V gene is TRBV5-1, the J gene TRBJ2-1; D call uncertain. The CDR3 totals 15 residues. The V end was cut by 1 base, the J end by 5 bases, with 13 bases between. The germline V gene encodes CDR1 SGHRS and CDR2 YFSETQ.

This clone was seen a handful of times. This rearrangement joins TRBV19 to TRBJ1-3; D call uncertain. The CDR3 runs to 16 residues. Germline CDR1 reads LNHDA; CDR2 reads SQIVND (reference sequence). Deletions cut 3 bases from V and 3 bases from J, with 15 bases between. The CDR3 reads CASSISAGGLGNTIYF. CDR3 DNA: TGTGCCAGTAGTATCTCCGCGGGAGGTCTTGGAAACACCATATATTTT.

This clone was detected once. The chain links TRBV10-1 to TRBJ2-3; a weak D match, TRBD1 (5 bases). Germline CDR1 WNHNN, CDR2 SYGVQD (reference sequence). Trimming cost V 0 bases and J 2 bases, with 12 bases left between them. This CDR3 contains 16 residues. The CDR3 DNA sequence: TGCGCCAGCAGTGAGTCAACCACAGGCGACACAGATACGCAGTATTTT. Amino acids: CASSESTTGDTDTQYF.

The CDR3 DNA is TGTGCCAGCAGTGACCCCCGGGACAGGGCCTCCAATCAGCCCCAGCATTTT. It translates to CASSDPRDRASNQPQHF. The rearrangement joins TRBV6-4 to TRBJ1-5; 9 nucleotides line up with TRBD1. CDR1 is MRHNA, CDR2 SNTAGT, per germline. J gave up 3 bases and V 2 bases, and 8 bases lay outside the gene matches. The CDR3 runs to 17 residues.

The chain combines TRBV30 with TRBJ2-1, with D uncertain. The CDR3 spans 10 residues. Trimming shortened V by 3 bases and J by 7 bases, and 4 bases separated the two germline ends. Per the germline V gene, CDR1 is GTSNPN and CDR2 is SVGIG (reference sequence). CDR3 sequence (DNA): TGTGCCTGGAGCGAGAATGAGCAGTTCTTC. It codes for CAWSENEQFF.

This clone appeared once. V and J are TRBV7-9 and TRBJ2-7, with TRBD2 identical over 12 bases. V was clipped by 2 bases and J by 3 bases; unmatched bases: 2. This CDR3 has 15 amino acids. Germline V CDR1 and CDR2: SEHNR, FQNEAQ (reference sequence). The CDR3 bases are TGTGCCAGCAGCTTAACTAGCGGGGGGCGCTACGAGCAGTACTTC. Its translation: CASSLTSGGRYEQYF.

V is TRBV6-5 and J is TRBJ2-7; perhaps TRBD1 as D (7 bases). The ends were cut back, 2 bases at V and 2 bases at J, with 13 bases in the middle. Germline assignment: CDR1 MNHEY and CDR2 SVGAGI. This CDR3 comprises 15 residues. The CDR3 here is CASSYGQEGTYEQYF. The CDR3 DNA follows: TGTGCCAGCAGTTACGGACAGGAGGGGACCTACGAGCAGTACTTC.

The V call is TRBV5-5, the J call TRBJ2-5; no definite D call. This CDR3 has 14 residues. Trimming took 5 bases from V and 2 from J, leaving 13 bases between them. Looked up from germline, CDR1 is SGHKS and CDR2 is YYEKEE (reference sequence). The CDR3: CASSTFTTQETQYF. The CDR3 region has the DNA TGTGCCAGCAGTACGTTTACTACTCAAGAGACCCAGTACTTC.

V is TRBV9 and J is TRBJ2-3, with TRBD1 matching over 7 bases. Germline values: CDR1 SGDLS, CDR2 YYNGEE. V gave up 4 bases and J gave up 4 bases; unmatched junction bases: 9. This CDR3 region has 15 residues. The CDR3 region has the DNA TGTGCCAGCAGCTTGACTCCCACAGGGGCAGATACGCAGTATTTT. This codes for CASSLTPTGADTQYF.